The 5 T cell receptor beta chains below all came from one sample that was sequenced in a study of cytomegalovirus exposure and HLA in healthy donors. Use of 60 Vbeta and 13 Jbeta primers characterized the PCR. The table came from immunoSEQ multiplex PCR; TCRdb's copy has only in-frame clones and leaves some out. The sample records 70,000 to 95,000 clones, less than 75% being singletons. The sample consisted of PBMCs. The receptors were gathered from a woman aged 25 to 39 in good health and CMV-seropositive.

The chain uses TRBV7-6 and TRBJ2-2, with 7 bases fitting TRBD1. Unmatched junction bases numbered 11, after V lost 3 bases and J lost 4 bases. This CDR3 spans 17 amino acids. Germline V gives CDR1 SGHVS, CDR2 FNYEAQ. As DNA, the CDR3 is TGTGCCAGCAGCTTGTTGAGGGTGGCAGGGGGCACCGGGGAGCTGTTTTTT. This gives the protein CASSLLRVAGGTGELFF.

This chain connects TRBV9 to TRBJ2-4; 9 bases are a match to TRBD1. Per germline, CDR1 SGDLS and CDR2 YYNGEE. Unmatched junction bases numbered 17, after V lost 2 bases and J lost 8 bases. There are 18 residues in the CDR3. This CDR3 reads CASSVESMDRGGKYIQYF. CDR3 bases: TGTGCCAGCAGCGTTGAGTCAATGGACAGGGGCGGAAAATACATTCAGTACTTC.

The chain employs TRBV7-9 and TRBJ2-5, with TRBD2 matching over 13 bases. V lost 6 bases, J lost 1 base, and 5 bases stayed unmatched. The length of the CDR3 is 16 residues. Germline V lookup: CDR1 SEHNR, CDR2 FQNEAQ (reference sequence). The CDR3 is CASRETSGGPQETQYF. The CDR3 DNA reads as TGTGCCAGCAGAGAGACTAGCGGGGGGCCCCAAGAGACCCAGTACTTC.

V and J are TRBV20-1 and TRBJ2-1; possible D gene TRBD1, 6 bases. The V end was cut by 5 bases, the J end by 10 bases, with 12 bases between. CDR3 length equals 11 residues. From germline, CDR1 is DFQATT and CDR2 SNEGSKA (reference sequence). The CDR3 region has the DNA TGCAGTGCTCCTGGGGGCGTAGAGCAGTTCTTC. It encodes CSAPGGVEQFF.

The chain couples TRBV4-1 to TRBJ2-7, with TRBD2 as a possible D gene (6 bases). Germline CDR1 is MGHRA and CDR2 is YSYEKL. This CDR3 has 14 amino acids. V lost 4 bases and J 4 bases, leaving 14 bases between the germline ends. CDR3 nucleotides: TGCGCCAGCAGCCCATACCGGGACTCTTACGAGCAGTACTTC. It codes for CASSPYRDSYEQYF.